These 10 T cell receptor beta chains were all obtained from the same sample, sequenced in a study of regulatory T cells in long-lasting Graves disease. Assembly of TCR beta libraries relied on iRepertoire HTBI primers together with Arm-PCR of CDR3 regions. Via MiXCR, TCRdb re-called the multiplex PCR reads, giving one row per CDR3 protein. This sample carries about 540,000 distinct CDR3 sequences, roughly 12% of them seen once, and the ten largest clones take roughly a tenth. Described time point: newly diagnosed GD, antithyroid drugs for less than 3 months. The TCR library was prepared using RNA isolated from PBMCs. The same sample was also studied in work on T cells in Graves' hyperthyroidism and ophthalmopathy.

This sample comprised peripheral blood mononuclear cells (PBMCs), obtained at new diagnosis, from a patient treated with antithyroid drugs. All receptors come from a man aged 30 to 45 with Graves disease.

Points on this clonotype: A clone one base away is much larger, so this may be a read error. The chain uses TRBV12-3 or TRBV12-4 and TRBJ2-2; the D gene could be TRBD1 or TRBD2 (7 bases each). CDR3 size: 15 residues. CDR3 DNA: TGTGCCGGCAGACCGACAGGGAGGGACACCGGGGAGCTGTTTTTT. Its translation is CAGRPTGRDTGELFF.

In its sample, this clonotype was seen many times. This chain links TRBV12-5 with TRBJ2-7; D gene ambiguous. Trimming removed 1 base at V and 7 bases at J, with 5 bases between. The germline V gene encodes CDR1 LGHNT and CDR2 FRNRAP. The CDR3 runs to 11 residues. The CDR3 loop reads CASGLGQEQYF. The CDR3 region has the DNA TGTGCTAGTGGTTTGGGCCAGGAGCAGTACTTC.

The V gene is TRBV20-1, the J gene TRBJ1-6, with D hard to call. The CDR3 runs to 11 residues. The V gene's germline CDR1 is DFQATT and CDR2 SNEGSKA (reference sequence). V was shortened by 0 bases and J by 16 bases, with 10 bases between the two germline ends. CDR3 sequence: CSARDIYQLHF. The CDR3 nucleotides are TGCAGTGCTAGAGATATATACCAGCTCCACTTT.

This clonotype was counted between two and nine times. The V call is TRBV20-1, the J call TRBJ1-2; D is ambiguous. Germline values: CDR1 DFQATT, CDR2 SNEGSKA (reference sequence). Between the trimmed V and J ends, which lost 3 bases and 8 bases, there was a span of 7 bases. The length of the CDR3 is 10 residues. This CDR3 reads CSARRNGYTF. The CDR3 DNA is TGCAGTGCTAGGAGGAACGGCTACACCTTC.

At least ten counts were recorded for this clonotype. This rearrangement joins TRBV20-1 to TRBJ2-1; no reliable D call. CDR1 is DFQATT, CDR2 SNEGSKA, per germline (reference sequence). The CDR3 extends over 11 amino acids. V lost 6 bases, J lost 9 bases, and 12 bases lay in between. For the CDR3, the DNA is TGCAGTGCCCGCAGTTTTGGTGAGCAGTTCTTC. It yields the protein CSARSFGEQFF.

The sample holds many counts of this clonotype. The CDR3 nucleotides are TGTGCCAGCAGCCCCTGGGCGGGGACCTTAGGTGAAGCTTTCTTT. It translates to CASSPWAGTLGEAFF. V gene TRBV28 combines with J gene TRBJ1-1; TRBD1 is a possible D gene (5 bases). The CDR3 is 15 residues long. Trimming took off 6 bases at V and 7 bases at J, with 21 bases between the two ends. Germline values: CDR1 MDHEN, CDR2 SYDVKM.

This clonotype was counted only a few times. This chain connects TRBV6-1 to TRBJ1-2; 9 bases are a match to TRBD1. The CDR3 contains 14 residues. The V gene end was trimmed by 5 bases and the J gene end by 8 bases; junction bases not matched to a gene: 9. The germline V gene has CDR1 MNHNS and CDR2 SASEGT. The CDR3 protein is CASSPWGQGGGYTF. The CDR3 DNA is TGTGCCAGCAGTCCCTGGGGACAGGGCGGCGGCTACACCTTC.

This clonotype was detected many times. V is TRBV11-3 and J is TRBJ2-7; 8 bases are a match to TRBD1. V trimming: 5 bases; J trimming: 4 bases; junction bases outside the gene matches: 10. CDR1 and CDR2 (germline): SGHNT, YENEEA. The CDR3 has 15 amino acids. For the CDR3, the DNA is TGTGCCAGCAGCGTCGCCGGGACAGGCGTTTACGAGCAGTACTTC. It translates to CASSVAGTGVYEQYF. Full variable domain (missing parts from reference TRBV11-3 and TRBJ2-7): EAGVVQSPRYKIIEKKQPVAFWCNPISGHNTLYWYLQNLGQGPELLIRYENEEAVDDSQLPKDRFSAERLKGVDSTLKIQPAELGDSAVYLCASSVAGTGVYEQYFGPGTRLTVT.

This clonotype was counted many times. V usage is TRBV20-1 and J usage is TRBJ2-2; TRBD1 agrees at 8 bases. Germline CDR1 is DFQATT and CDR2 is SNEGSKA (reference sequence). This CDR3 is 15 amino acids long. V was pared by 1 base and J by 4 bases, with 5 bases of the junction left unmatched. The CDR3 sequence: CSARVRGRVTGELFF. The CDR3 region has the DNA TGCAGTGCTAGAGTCAGGGGGCGCGTCACCGGGGAGCTGTTTTTT.

This clonotype was recorded many times. The CDR3, as DNA: TGTGCCAGCAGCTTAGACTCGTTGGGACAGTACTTC. It is translated as CASSLDSLGQYF. This chain connects TRBV7-2 to TRBJ2-7; D call uncertain. The V end lost 1 base, the J end lost 10 bases, and 11 bases lay between the germline ends. This CDR3 is built from 12 residues. Germline values: CDR1 SGHTA, CDR2 FQGNSA.